This T cell receptor (beta chain) was recorded in a study of OX40 agonist ivuxolimab in advanced cancers. Blood sampling was done at baseline, cycle 4 day 1, and cycle 7 day 1. This CDR3 spans 16 amino acids. With V trimmed by 4 bases and J by 2 bases, 8 bases remained unmatched. CDR1 and CDR2 (germline): SGDLS, YYNGEE. Some clones are missing from TCRdb's copy, which holds only in-frame ones; the method was immunoSEQ multiplex PCR. Counted here are 100,000 to 150,000 clones, around 90% occurring once; the ten biggest clones make up about 0.81%. The V gene is TRBV9, the J gene TRBJ1-3, with 8 bases matching TRBD1. Specimen: CD4+ or CD8+ T cells sorted from blood, collected in a trial of the OX40 agonist ivuxolimab. The TCR sequence derives from an adult with an advanced solid tumor such as melanoma, head and neck, liver or kidney cancer. The CDR3: CASSLIGQGPGNTIYF. The DNA for the CDR3 is TGTGCCAGCAGCTTAATAGGACAGGGCCCTGGAAACACCATATATTTT.